This T cell receptor beta chain was profiled in a study of neurological immune-mediated disorders. Broader study findings: The greatest TCR clonal expansion appeared in HTLV-1-associated myelopathy and the smallest, falling below healthy controls, in multiple sclerosis.

The germline gives CDR1 SGHRS, CDR2 YFSETQ. This CDR3 contains 15 residues. With 1 base removed from V and 3 bases from J, the gap between germline ends came to 11 bases. Sample time point: longitudinal time-point 3. This clonotype occurred many times. The antigen remains undetermined. With 10-nucleotide random UMIs included, cDNA was synthesized by 5'RACE. Every sequencing run produced over 190 million TCR-beta sequences, and the sequences from any one run covered 15-18 subjects. A single record per CDR3 protein comes from TCRdb applying MiXCR to the 5' RACE reads. The sample shows approximately 58,000 distinct CDR3 sequences, about 8% of them seen only once.

This clonotype was obtained from a woman aged 40 to 49 in good health. The chain is built from TRBV5-1 and TRBJ2-1; perhaps D is TRBD1 or TRBD2 (5 bases each). Sequencing input: PBMCs. For the CDR3, the DNA is TGCGCCAGCAGCTTGTCACGGGACGTCTACAATGAGCAGTTCTTC. Residues: CASSLSRDVYNEQFF. Looking up the rest from reference TRBV5-1 and TRBJ2-1 gives the full variable domain: KAGVTQTPRYLIKTRGQQVTLSCSPISGHRSVSWYQQTPGQGLQFLFEYFSETQRNKGNFPGRFSGRQFSNSRSEMNVSTLELGDSALYLCASSLSRDVYNEQFFGPGTRLTVL.